This TCR beta chain was found in a study of blood T cell repertoires in COVID-19. Data came from immunoSEQ multiplex PCR; TCRdb stores just in-frame clones and leaves some out. The sample lists 50,000 to 65,000 clones, 65% to 85% seen once, with roughly 6.3% in the top ten. The sequencing input was peripheral blood. The TCR sequence derives from a human donor in a cohort sampled during active COVID-19.

The CDR3: CASSSGGAGANVLTF. The CDR3 DNA reads as TGTGCCAGCAGCTCGGGGGGGGCTGGGGCCAACGTCCTGACTTTC. This chain uses TRBV11-3 with TRBJ2-6; 8 positions match TRBD2. The germline gives CDR1 SGHNT, CDR2 YENEEA. V lost 4 bases, J lost 2 bases, and 1 base stayed unmatched. The length of the CDR3 is 15 residues.